Listed below are T cell receptor beta chains from one sample, sequenced in a study of neurological immune-mediated disorders. One entry per CDR3 protein results from TCRdb running MiXCR on the 5' RACE reads. The table lists 20,000 to 30,000 distinct CDR3 sequences, over 10% of them singletons. Material: PBMCs. These receptors were taken from a woman in her thirties or forties with HTLV-1-associated myelopathy (HAM/TSP). Both conserved end residues are part of each CDR3. A D gene is named only where the DNA matches it firmly. Clone size, where shown, is once, few, many, or a class for clones that have expanded.

D	length	V	size	J	CDR3	DNA
NA	21	TRBV7-9	many	TRBJ2-6	CASSSIPPTTIKSSGANVLTF	TGTGCCAGCAGCTCGATCCCCCCCACAACGATTAAAAGCTCTGGGGCCAACGTCCTGACTTTC
NA	13	TRBV12-3/TRBV12-4	many	TRBJ2-3	CASSLRSTDTQYF	TGTGCCAGCAGTTTGCGGAGCACAGATACGCAGTATTTT
TRBD1	15	TRBV5-1	many	TRBJ1-2	CASSLRTGGNYGYTF	TGCGCCAGCAGCTTGAGAACAGGGGGAAACTATGGCTACACCTTC
TRBD2	16	TRBV5-1	many	TRBJ2-3	CASREKLAGVGDTQYF	TGCGCCAGCAGGGAGAAACTAGCGGGGGTAGGAGATACGCAGTATTTT
TRBD2	15	TRBV6-2/TRBV6-3	many	TRBJ2-7	CASIKTREEAYEQYF	TGTGCCAGCATTAAAACTCGGGAGGAAGCCTACGAGCAGTACTTC
NA	14	TRBV5-1	many	TRBJ1-4	CASSLTDRPEKLFF	TGCGCCAGCAGCTTGACCGACAGGCCAGAAAAACTGTTTTTT
TRBD2	15	TRBV12-3/TRBV12-4	many	TRBJ2-1	CASSLRLAGGGEQFF	TGTGCCAGCAGTTTAAGACTAGCGGGGGGAGGTGAGCAGTTCTTC
NA	13	TRBV20-1	NA	TRBJ2-2	CSAGRDFTGDLFF	TGCAGTGCTGGCCGGGACTTCACCGGGGATCTTTTTTTT
NA	13	TRBV11-2	once	TRBJ2-1	CANSLGPYNEQFF	TGTGCCAACAGCCTCGGGCCCTACAATGAGCAGTTCTTC
NA	13	TRBV3-1	many	TRBJ1-1	CASSQVRGGEAFF	TGTGCCAGCAGCCAAGTCAGGGGTGGTGAAGCTTTCTTT
NA	17	TRBV6-5	many	TRBJ2-2	CASSSDPFGGFAGELFF	TGTGCCAGCAGTTCCGATCCCTTCGGGGGATTTGCCGGGGAGCTGTTTTTT
NA	14	TRBV15	many	TRBJ2-1	CATSSGQSHNEQFF	TGTGCCACCAGCAGCGGACAGTCCCACAATGAGCAGTTCTTC
NA	17	TRBV5-6	many	TRBJ1-1	CASSFLYRIEMNTEAFF	TGTGCCAGCAGCTTTCTGTACAGAATCGAAATGAACACTGAAGCTTTCTTT
NA	12	TRBV11-2	NA	TRBJ2-7	CASSLVVGEQYF	TGTGCCAGCAGCTTAGTAGTAGGTGAGCAGTACTTC
TRBD2	18	TRBV5-5	many	TRBJ2-5	CASSLVASGAPGQETQYF	TGTGCCAGCAGCTTGGTGGCTAGCGGGGCCCCGGGGCAAGAGACCCAGTACTTC
TRBD2	16	TRBV4-1	many	TRBJ2-2	CASSPGLARPTGELFF	TGCGCCAGCAGCCCCGGACTAGCGCGCCCGACCGGGGAGCTGTTTTTT
TRBD2	16	TRBV5-1	many	TRBJ2-1	CASRAGGALSYNEQFF	TGCGCCAGTCGTGCCGGGGGGGCGCTCTCCTACAATGAGCAGTTCTTC
NA	15	TRBV5-6	NA	TRBJ2-1	CANSLAGVTYDEQFF	TGTGCCAACAGCTTGGCAGGGGTCACCTACGATGAGCAGTTCTTC
NA	11	TRBV7-9	many	TRBJ2-3	CASSQTDTQYF	TGTGCCAGCAGCCAAACAGATACGCAGTATTTT
TRBD2	15	TRBV10-3	many	TRBJ2-1	CATRRLAGEYNEQFF	TGTGCCACGAGGAGACTAGCGGGGGAGTACAATGAGCAGTTCTTC
NA	15	TRBV6-2/TRBV6-3	many	TRBJ1-2	CASSLRQSTNYGYTF	TGTGCCAGCAGCCTTCGACAGTCTACTAACTATGGCTACACCTTC
TRBD1	17	TRBV7-9	many	TRBJ2-3	CASSAIGTGGRSDTQYF	TGTGCCAGCAGCGCCATCGGCACAGGGGGTCGTTCAGATACGCAGTATTTT
NA	13	TRBV20-1	many	TRBJ1-2	CSAGTDTNYGYTF	TGCAGTGCTGGAACAGACACTAACTATGGCTACACCTTC
NA	16	TRBV5-1	NA	TRBJ1-1	CASSEGQFRLNSEAYF	TGCGCCAGCAGTGAGGGGCAGTTTCGGCTGAACTCTGAAGCTTACTTT
NA	16	TRBV9	many	TRBJ1-1	CASSVVPGSMNTEAFF	TGTGCCAGCAGCGTAGTCCCAGGGAGCATGAACACTGAAGCTTTCTTT
TRBD1	14	TRBV19	few	TRBJ2-1	CASSIEDRANEQFF	TGTGCCAGTAGTATCGAGGACAGGGCCAATGAGCAGTTCTTC
NA	13	TRBV20-1	many	TRBJ2-7	CSSRGGASYEQYF	TGCAGTAGTAGGGGGGGAGCATCTTACGAGCAGTACTTC
TRBD1	16	TRBV12-3/TRBV12-4	many	TRBJ2-2	CASSFRTGVNTGELFF	TGTGCCAGCAGTTTCCGGACAGGAGTGAACACCGGGGAGCTGTTTTTT
NA	16	TRBV7-3	NA	TRBJ2-3	CASSLTGTSVTDTQYF	TGTGCCAGCAGCTTAACGGGGACTTCGGTTACAGATACGCAGTATTTT
NA	12	TRBV20-1	many	TRBJ1-1	CSARDKDTEAFF	TGCAGTGCTAGAGATAAGGACACTGAAGCTTTCTTT
TRBD2	14	TRBV7-3	many	TRBJ2-1	CASSPGGSSNEQFF	TGTGCCAGCAGCCCGGGAGGATCTAGCAATGAGCAGTTCTTC
NA	11	TRBV6-6	many	TRBJ2-5	CASSTRETQYF	TGTGCCAGCAGCACCCGGGAGACCCAGTACTTC
NA	15	TRBV7-8	many	TRBJ1-2	CASSLPRVANYGYTF	TGTGCCAGCAGCTTACCCAGGGTGGCTAACTATGGCTACACCTTC
TRBD2	15	TRBV6-6	NA	TRBJ2-5	CASSGTSGGARVQYF	TGTGCCAGCAGTGGGACTAGCGGGGGGGCGAGGGTCCAGTACTTC
TRBD1	14	TRBV7-9	many	TRBJ1-1	CASSSRTGGPEAFF	TGTGCCAGCAGCTCGAGGACAGGGGGCCCTGAAGCTTTCTTT
TRBD1	18	TRBV28	once	TRBJ1-2	CASSSPGQGISRNYGYTF	TGTGCCAGCAGTTCCCCGGGACAGGGGATATCAAGGAACTATGGCTACACCTTC
TRBD2	15	TRBV12-3/TRBV12-4	many	TRBJ2-5	CASSSGTSGKETQYF	TGTGCCAGCAGTTCCGGGACTAGCGGTAAAGAGACCCAGTACTTC
NA	13	TRBV12-3/TRBV12-4	many	TRBJ2-1	CASSAGTRNEQFF	TGTGCCAGCAGCGCGGGGACTCGGAATGAGCAGTTCTTC
NA	12	TRBV20-1	many	TRBJ1-5	CSAPTSNQPQHF	TGCAGTGCTCCGACTAGCAATCAGCCCCAGCATTTT
NA	13	TRBV5-1	NA	TRBJ1-1	CASWGTENTEAFF	TGCGCCAGCTGGGGGACGGAGAACACTGAAGCTTTCTTT
NA	12	TRBV5-1	many	TRBJ2-3	CASRTGLDTQYF	TGCGCCAGCAGGACGGGGCTAGATACGCAGTATTTT
NA	13	TRBV20-1	many	TRBJ1-3	CSALRDTGNTIYF	TGCAGTGCCTTGCGGGACACTGGAAACACCATATATTTT
NA	17	TRBV5-1	many	TRBJ2-3	CASSLGGIAGPTDTQYF	TGCGCCAGCAGCTTAGGGGGCATAGCGGGGCCCACAGATACGCAGTATTTT
NA	14	TRBV5-5	many	TRBJ1-1	CASSGSTENTEAFF	TGTGCCAGCAGCGGATCGACAGAGAACACTGAAGCTTTCTTT
NA	15	TRBV6-5	few	TRBJ2-7	CASSYSGTGAHEQYF	TGTGCCAGCAGTTACTCCGGGACGGGGGCGCACGAGCAGTACTTC
TRBD1	15	TRBV9	many	TRBJ1-5	CASSPGDSFNQPQHF	TGTGCCAGCAGCCCAGGGGACAGCTTCAATCAGCCCCAGCATTTT
NA	13	TRBV10-1	many	TRBJ1-2	CASSEYRDYGYTF	TGCGCCAGCAGTGAGTACAGGGACTATGGCTACACCTTC
TRBD2	16	TRBV5-1	NA	TRBJ2-5	CASTKIPSGGQETQYF	TGCGCCAGCACTAAAATCCCTAGCGGGGGCCAAGAGACCCAGTACTTC
NA	15	TRBV5-1	many	TRBJ2-5	CASSLSVGAEETQYF	TGCGCCAGCAGCTTGTCAGTGGGGGCTGAGGAGACCCAGTACTTC